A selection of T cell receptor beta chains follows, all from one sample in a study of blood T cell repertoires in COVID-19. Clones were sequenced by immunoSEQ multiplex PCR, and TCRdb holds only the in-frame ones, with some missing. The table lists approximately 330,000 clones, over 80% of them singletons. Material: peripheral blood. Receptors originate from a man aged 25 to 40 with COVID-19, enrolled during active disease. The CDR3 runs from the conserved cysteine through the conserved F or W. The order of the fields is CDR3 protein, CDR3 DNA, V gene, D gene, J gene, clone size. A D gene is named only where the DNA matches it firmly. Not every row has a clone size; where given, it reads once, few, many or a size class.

CDR3: CASSSLLGTGGGETQYF; DNA: TGTGCCAGCAGCTCCTTATTAGGGACAGGGGGCGGTGAGACCCAGTACTTC; V: TRBV5-4; D: TRBD1; J: TRBJ2-5; size: NA
CDR3: CASSSRDRANIQYF; DNA: TGTGCCAGCAGCTCCCGGGACAGGGCGAACATTCAGTACTTC; V: TRBV28; D: TRBD1; J: TRBJ2-4; size: NA
CDR3: CASSIRGSDTEAFF; DNA: TGTGCCAGCAGCATCCGGGGTAGCGACACTGAAGCTTTCTTT; V: TRBV11-3; D: NA; J: TRBJ1-1; size: few
CDR3: CASSQVSERSPLHF; DNA: TGTGCCAGCAGCCAAGTGAGTGAGCGTTCACCCCTCCACTTT; V: TRBV3-1/TRBV3-2; D: NA; J: TRBJ1-6; size: NA
CDR3: CASSLGSWQGTGNTIYF; DNA: TGCGCCAGCAGCTTGGGTTCTTGGCAGGGTACGGGAAACACCATATATTTT; V: TRBV5-1; D: NA; J: TRBJ1-3; size: NA
CDR3: CATSDYSTSGSTDTQYF; DNA: TGTGCCACCAGTGATTACTCGACTAGCGGGAGTACGGATACGCAGTATTTT; V: TRBV24-1; D: TRBD2; J: TRBJ2-3; size: NA
CDR3: CAYETGGLGYTF; DNA: TGTGCTTATGAAACAGGGGGCCTAGGCTACACCTTC; V: TRBV12-3/TRBV12-4; D: TRBD1; J: TRBJ1-2; size: NA
CDR3: CASSPSTVYEQYF; DNA: TGTGCCAGCAGCCCCTCGACTGTCTACGAGCAGTACTTC; V: TRBV9; D: NA; J: TRBJ2-7; size: NA
CDR3: CASSPMGQGDEKLFF; DNA: TGTGCCAGCAGCCCCATGGGACAGGGAGATGAAAAACTGTTTTTT; V: TRBV4-2; D: TRBD1; J: TRBJ1-4; size: NA
CDR3: CASSEVSRESVSGANVLTF; DNA: TGTGCCAGCAGTGAAGTAAGTCGTGAGTCGGTCTCTGGGGCCAACGTCCTGACTTTC; V: TRBV6-1; D: NA; J: TRBJ2-6; size: NA
CDR3: CASSSYSNQPQHF; DNA: TGTGCCAGCAGCTCCTATAGCAATCAGCCCCAGCATTTT; V: TRBV7-8; D: NA; J: TRBJ1-5; size: NA
CDR3: CASEDAGRQTGELFF; DNA: TGTGCCAGCGAAGACGCAGGGAGGCAGACCGGGGAGCTGTTTTTT; V: TRBV6-5; D: NA; J: TRBJ2-2; size: NA
CDR3: CASSLEGQGDSGTEAFF; DNA: TGTGCCAGCAGCTTAGAAGGACAGGGGGATAGCGGCACTGAAGCTTTCTTT; V: TRBV7-6; D: TRBD1; J: TRBJ1-1; size: NA
CDR3: CASSQGRGVQYF; DNA: TGTGCCAGCAGCCAAGGCAGGGGTGTCCAGTACTTC; V: TRBV4-2; D: NA; J: TRBJ2-5; size: NA
CDR3: CASINLPASGRVNEQFF; DNA: TGTGCCAGTATAAATCTTCCGGCTAGCGGGAGGGTGAATGAGCAGTTCTTC; V: TRBV19; D: TRBD2; J: TRBJ2-1; size: NA
CDR3: CATSLAGRSLVAKNIQYF; DNA: TGTGCCACCTCCCTAGCGGGACGAAGTCTGGTAGCCAAAAACATTCAGTACTTC; V: TRBV28; D: TRBD2; J: TRBJ2-4; size: NA
CDR3: CASSQDGGRTYEQYF; DNA: TGTGCCAGCAGCCAAGATGGAGGCAGGACCTACGAGCAGTACTTC; V: TRBV3-1/TRBV3-2; D: NA; J: TRBJ2-7; size: NA
CDR3: CASSYSAGGLIPQETQYF; DNA: TGTGCCAGCAGTTACTCGGCTGGGGGGTTGATACCTCAAGAGACCCAGTACTTC; V: TRBV6-2/TRBV6-3; D: NA; J: TRBJ2-5; size: NA
CDR3: CASSKVTRTGLTGELFF; DNA: TGTGCCAGCAGCAAGGTGACTCGGACAGGGTTAACCGGGGAGCTGTTTTTT; V: TRBV21-1; D: NA; J: TRBJ2-2; size: NA
CDR3: CASSMRGSGELFF; DNA: TGTGCCAGTAGTATGAGGGGGTCCGGGGAGCTGTTTTTT; V: TRBV19; D: NA; J: TRBJ2-2; size: NA